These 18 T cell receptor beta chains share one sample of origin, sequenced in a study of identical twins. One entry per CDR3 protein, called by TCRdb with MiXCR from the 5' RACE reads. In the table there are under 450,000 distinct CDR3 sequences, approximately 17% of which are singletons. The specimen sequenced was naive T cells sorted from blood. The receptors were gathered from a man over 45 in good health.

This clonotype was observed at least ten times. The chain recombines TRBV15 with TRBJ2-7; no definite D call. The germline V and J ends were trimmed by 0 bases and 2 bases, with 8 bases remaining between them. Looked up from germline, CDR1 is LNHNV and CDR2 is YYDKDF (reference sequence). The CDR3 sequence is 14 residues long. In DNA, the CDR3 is TGTGCCACCAGCAGAGATCCCGGTACCTACGAGCAGTACTTC. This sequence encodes CATSRDPGTYEQYF.

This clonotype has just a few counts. The CDR3 sequence: CASSPRLRGLTDTQYF. The CDR3 nucleotides read TGTGCCAGCAGCCCAAGACTGAGGGGGCTCACAGATACGCAGTATTTT. The chain employs TRBV7-8 and TRBJ2-3; 7 nucleotides line up with TRBD1. V lost 5 bases and J lost 2; bases outside the gene matches: 10. The CDR3 spans 16 residues. The germline V gene encodes CDR1 SGHVS and CDR2 FQNEAQ.

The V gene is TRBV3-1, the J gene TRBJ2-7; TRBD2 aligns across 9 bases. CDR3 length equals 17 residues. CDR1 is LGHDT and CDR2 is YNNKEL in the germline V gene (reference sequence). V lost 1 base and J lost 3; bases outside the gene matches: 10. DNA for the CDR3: TGTGCCAGCAGCCAAGGGACACGAGCGGGAGGTATCTACGAGCAGTACTTC. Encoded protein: CASSQGTRAGGIYEQYF.

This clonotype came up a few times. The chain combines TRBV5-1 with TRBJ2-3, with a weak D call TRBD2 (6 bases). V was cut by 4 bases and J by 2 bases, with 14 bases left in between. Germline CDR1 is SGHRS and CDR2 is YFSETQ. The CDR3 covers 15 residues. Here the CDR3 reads CASSVSGVTTDTQYF. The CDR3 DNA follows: TGCGCCAGCAGCGTTAGCGGAGTTACCACAGATACGCAGTATTTT.

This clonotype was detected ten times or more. As DNA, the CDR3 is TGTGCCAGCAGCCGCCCACGTTGGGACTGGGAGGTCGAGCAGTACTTC. It specifies CASSRPRWDWEVEQYF. The rearrangement links TRBV7-9 to TRBJ2-7; D perhaps matches TRBD2 (6 bases). CDR3 length equals 16 residues. The V and J ends lost 5 bases and 6 bases respectively, with 23 bases between them. Looked up from germline, CDR1 is SEHNR and CDR2 is FQNEAQ (reference sequence).

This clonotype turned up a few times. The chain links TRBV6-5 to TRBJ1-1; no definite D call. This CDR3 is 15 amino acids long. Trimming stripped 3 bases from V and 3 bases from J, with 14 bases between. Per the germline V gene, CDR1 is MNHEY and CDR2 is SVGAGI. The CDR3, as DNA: TGTGCCAGCAGTTATGATTCGGGCCGGGACACTGAAGCTTTCTTT. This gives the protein CASSYDSGRDTEAFF.

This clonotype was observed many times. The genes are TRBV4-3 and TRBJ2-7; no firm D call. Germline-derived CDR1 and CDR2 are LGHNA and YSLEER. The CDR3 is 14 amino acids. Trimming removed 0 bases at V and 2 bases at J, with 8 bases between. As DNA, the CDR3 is TGCGCCAGCAGCCAAGAGCTGGCAGCCTACGAGCAGTACTTC. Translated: CASSQELAAYEQYF.

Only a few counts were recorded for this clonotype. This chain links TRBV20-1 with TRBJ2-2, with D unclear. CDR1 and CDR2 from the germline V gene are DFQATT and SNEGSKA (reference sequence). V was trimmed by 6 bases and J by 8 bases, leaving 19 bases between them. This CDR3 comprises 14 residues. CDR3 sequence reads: CSASPTDLIGELFF. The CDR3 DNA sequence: TGCAGTGCGTCCCCAACAGATCTAATAGGGGAGCTGTTTTTT.

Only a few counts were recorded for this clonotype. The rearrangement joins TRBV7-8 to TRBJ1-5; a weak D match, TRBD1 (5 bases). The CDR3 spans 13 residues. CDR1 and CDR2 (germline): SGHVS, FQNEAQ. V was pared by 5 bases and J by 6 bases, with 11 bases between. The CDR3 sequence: CASSPDMGQPQHF. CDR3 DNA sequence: TGTGCCAGCAGCCCGGACATGGGTCAGCCCCAGCATTTT.

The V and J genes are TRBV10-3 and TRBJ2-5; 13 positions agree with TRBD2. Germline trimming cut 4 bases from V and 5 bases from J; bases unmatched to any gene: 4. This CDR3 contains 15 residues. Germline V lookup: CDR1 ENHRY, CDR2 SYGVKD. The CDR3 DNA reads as TGTGCCATCAGTGTCGGGACTAGCGGGACGGAGACCCAGTACTTC. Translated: CAISVGTSGTETQYF.

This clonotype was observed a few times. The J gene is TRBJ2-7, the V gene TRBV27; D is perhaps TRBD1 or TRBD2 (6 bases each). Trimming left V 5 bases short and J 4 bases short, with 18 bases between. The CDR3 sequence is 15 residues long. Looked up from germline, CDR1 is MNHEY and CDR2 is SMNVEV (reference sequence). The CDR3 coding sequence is TGTGCCAGCAGTCCCCTTGGAAGAGGGGGGTACGAGCAGTACTTC. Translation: CASSPLGRGGYEQYF.

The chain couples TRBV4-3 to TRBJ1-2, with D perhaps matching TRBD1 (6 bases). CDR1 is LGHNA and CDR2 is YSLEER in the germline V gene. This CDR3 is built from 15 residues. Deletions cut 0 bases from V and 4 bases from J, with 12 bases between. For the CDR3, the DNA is TGCGCCAGCAGCCAAGATGTAGGCAGGGGCTATGGCTACACCTTC. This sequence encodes CASSQDVGRGYGYTF.

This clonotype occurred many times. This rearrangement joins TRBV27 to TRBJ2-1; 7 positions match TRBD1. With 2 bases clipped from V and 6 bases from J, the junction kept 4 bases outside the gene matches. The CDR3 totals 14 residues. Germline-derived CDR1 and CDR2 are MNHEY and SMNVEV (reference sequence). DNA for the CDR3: TGTGCCAGCAGTTTAAGAGGGGGCCCCAATGAGCAGTTCTTC. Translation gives CASSLRGGPNEQFF.

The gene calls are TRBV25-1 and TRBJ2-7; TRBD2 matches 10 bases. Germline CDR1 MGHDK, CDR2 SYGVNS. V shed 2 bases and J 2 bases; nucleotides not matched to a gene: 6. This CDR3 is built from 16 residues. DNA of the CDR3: TGTGCCAGCAGTGAAAGAACTAGCGGGGACGCCTACGAGCAGTACTTC. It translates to CASSERTSGDAYEQYF.

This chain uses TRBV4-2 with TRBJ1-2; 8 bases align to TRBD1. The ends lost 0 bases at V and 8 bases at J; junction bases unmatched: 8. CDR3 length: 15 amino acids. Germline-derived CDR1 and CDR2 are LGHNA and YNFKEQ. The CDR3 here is CASSQDSSRGQGYTF. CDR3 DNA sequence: TGTGCCAGCAGCCAAGATAGTTCCAGGGGGCAGGGCTACACCTTC.

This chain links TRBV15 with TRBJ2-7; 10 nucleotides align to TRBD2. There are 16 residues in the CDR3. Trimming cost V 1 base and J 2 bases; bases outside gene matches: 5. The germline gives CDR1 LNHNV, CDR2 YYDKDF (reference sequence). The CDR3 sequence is CATSRVGLAGAYEQYF. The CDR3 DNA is TGTGCCACCAGCAGAGTTGGTCTAGCGGGAGCCTACGAGCAGTACTTC.

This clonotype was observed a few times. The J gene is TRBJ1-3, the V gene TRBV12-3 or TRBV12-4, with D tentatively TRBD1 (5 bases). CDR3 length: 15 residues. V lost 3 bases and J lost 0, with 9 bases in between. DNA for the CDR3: TGTGCCAGCAGTTTGTGGGGGGGCTCTGGAAACACCATATATTTT. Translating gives CASSLWGGSGNTIYF.

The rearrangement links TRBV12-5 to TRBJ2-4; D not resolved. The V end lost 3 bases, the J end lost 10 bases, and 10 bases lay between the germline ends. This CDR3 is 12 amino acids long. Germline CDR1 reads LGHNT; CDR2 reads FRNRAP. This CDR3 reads CASGFPYTIQYF. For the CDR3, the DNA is TGTGCTAGTGGTTTCCCGTATACAATTCAGTACTTC.